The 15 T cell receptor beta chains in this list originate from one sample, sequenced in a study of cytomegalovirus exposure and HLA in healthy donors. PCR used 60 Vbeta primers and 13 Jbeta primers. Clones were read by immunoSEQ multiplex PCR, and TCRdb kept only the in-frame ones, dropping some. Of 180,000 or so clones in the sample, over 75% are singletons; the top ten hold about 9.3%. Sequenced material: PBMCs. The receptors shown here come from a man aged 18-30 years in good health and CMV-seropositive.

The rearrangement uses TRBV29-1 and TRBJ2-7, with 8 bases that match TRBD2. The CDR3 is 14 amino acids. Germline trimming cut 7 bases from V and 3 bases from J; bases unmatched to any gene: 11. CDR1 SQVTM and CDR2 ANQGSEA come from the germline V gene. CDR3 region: CSAGRDRGIYEQYF. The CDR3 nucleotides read TGCAGCGCCGGGAGGGACCGGGGAATCTACGAGCAGTACTTC.

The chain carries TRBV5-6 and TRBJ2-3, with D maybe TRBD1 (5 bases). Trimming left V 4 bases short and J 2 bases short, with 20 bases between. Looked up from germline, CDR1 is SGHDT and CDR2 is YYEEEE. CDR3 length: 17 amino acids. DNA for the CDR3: TGTGCCAGCAGCGGACGAGACAGAAAGACCTTCACAGATACGCAGTATTTT. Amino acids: CASSGRDRKTFTDTQYF.

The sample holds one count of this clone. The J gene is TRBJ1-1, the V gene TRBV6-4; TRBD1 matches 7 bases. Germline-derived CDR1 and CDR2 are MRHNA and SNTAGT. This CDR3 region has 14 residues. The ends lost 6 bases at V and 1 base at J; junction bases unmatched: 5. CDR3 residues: CASSRGAQNTEAFF. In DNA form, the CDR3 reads TGTGCCAGCAGCAGGGGGGCCCAGAACACTGAAGCTTTCTTT.

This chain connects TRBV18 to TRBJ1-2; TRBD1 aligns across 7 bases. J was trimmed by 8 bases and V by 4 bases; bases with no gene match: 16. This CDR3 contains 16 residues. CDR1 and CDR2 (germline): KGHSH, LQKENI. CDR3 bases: TGTGCCAGCTCACAAACACCCGACAGGGCGGCGCGAGGCTACACCTTC. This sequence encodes CASSQTPDRAARGYTF. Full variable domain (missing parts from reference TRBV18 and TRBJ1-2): NAGVMQNPRHLVRRRGQEARLRCSPMKGHSHVYWYRQLPEEGLKFMVYLQKENIIDESGMPKERFSAEFPKEGPSILRIQQVVRGDSAAYFCASSQTPDRAARGYTFGSGTRLTVV.

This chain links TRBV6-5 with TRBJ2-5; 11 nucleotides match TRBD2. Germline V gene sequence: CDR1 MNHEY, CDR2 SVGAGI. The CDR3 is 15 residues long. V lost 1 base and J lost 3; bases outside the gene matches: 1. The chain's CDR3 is CASSYWGLAEETQYF. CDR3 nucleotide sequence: TGTGCCAGCAGTTACTGGGGACTAGCGGAAGAGACCCAGTACTTC.

In DNA, the CDR3 is TGTGCCAGCAGAGTACAGGAAGCTTTCTTT. It is translated as CASRVQEAFF. This chain joins TRBV6-5 and TRBJ1-1; D is unresolved. The length of the CDR3 is 10 residues. Germline V gene sequence: CDR1 MNHEY, CDR2 SVGAGI. Trimming cost V 6 bases and J 8 bases, with 7 bases left between them.

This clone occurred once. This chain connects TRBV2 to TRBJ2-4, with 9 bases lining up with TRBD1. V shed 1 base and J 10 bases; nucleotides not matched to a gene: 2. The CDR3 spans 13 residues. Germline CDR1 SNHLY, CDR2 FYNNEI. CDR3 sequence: CASSEGGQGIQYF. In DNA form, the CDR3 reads TGTGCCAGCAGTGAAGGGGGACAGGGTATTCAGTACTTC.

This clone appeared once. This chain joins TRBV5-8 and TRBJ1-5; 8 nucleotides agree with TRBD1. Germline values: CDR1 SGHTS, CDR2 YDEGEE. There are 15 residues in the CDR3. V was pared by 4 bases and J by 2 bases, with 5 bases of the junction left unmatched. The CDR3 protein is CASSAGGWGNQPQHF. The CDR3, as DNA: TGTGCCAGCAGCGCAGGGGGCTGGGGCAATCAGCCCCAGCATTTT.

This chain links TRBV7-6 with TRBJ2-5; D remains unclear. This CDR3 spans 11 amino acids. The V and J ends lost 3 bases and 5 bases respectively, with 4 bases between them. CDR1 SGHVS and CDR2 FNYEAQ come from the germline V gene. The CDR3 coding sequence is TGTGCCAGCAGCTTCGGTGAGACCCAGTACTTC. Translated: CASSFGETQYF.

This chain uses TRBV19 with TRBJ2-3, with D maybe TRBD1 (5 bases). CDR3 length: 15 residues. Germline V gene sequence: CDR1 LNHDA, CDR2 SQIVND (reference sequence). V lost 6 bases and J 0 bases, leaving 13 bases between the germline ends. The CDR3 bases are TGTGCCAGTAGCCAGGGTTCTAGGAGCACAGATACGCAGTATTTT. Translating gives CASSQGSRSTDTQYF.

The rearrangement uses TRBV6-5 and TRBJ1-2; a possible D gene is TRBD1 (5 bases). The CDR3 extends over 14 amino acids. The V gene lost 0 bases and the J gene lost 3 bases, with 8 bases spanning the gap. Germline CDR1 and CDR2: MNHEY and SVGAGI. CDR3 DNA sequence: TGTGCCAGCAGTTACTCCGGCAGGGACTATGGCTACACCTTC. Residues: CASSYSGRDYGYTF.

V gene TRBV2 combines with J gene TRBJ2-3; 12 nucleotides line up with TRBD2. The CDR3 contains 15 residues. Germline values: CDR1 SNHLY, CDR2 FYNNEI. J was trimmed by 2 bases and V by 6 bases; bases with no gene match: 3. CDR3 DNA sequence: TGTGCCAGCAGATCTAGCGGGGGGGTCACAGATACGCAGTATTTT. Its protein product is CASRSSGGVTDTQYF.

The CDR3 is CSAMTVEKLFF. The CDR3 bases are TGCAGTGCTATGACAGTTGAAAAACTGTTTTTT. This sequence joins TRBV20-1 and TRBJ1-4; possible D gene TRBD1, 5 bases. This CDR3 has 11 amino acids. Germline V gene sequence: CDR1 DFQATT, CDR2 SNEGSKA (reference sequence). Deletions cut 4 bases from V and 7 bases from J, with 7 bases between.

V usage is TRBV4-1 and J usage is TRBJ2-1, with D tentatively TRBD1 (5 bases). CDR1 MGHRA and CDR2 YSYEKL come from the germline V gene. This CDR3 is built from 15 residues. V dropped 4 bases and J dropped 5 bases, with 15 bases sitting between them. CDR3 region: CASSPLGAADNEQFF. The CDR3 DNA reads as TGCGCCAGCAGCCCCCTTGGGGCTGCTGACAATGAGCAGTTCTTC.

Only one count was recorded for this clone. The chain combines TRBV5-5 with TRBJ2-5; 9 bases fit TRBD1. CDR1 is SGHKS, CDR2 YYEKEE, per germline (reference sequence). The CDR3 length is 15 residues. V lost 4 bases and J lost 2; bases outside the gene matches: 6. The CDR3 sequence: CASSLGTGIQETQYF. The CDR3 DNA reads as TGTGCCAGCAGCCTAGGGACAGGGATACAAGAGACCCAGTACTTC.